This T cell receptor (beta chain) was sequenced during a study of blood T cells in healthy people across ages. The authors ran a second PCR of roughly 6 to 12 cycles using a sample-barcoded 5' primer and a J-beta primer mix. Each CDR3 protein is one row after TCRdb ran MiXCR on the 5' RACE reads. The sample holds more than 1.4 million distinct CDR3 sequences, about 40% seen once. Input material: blood. This clonotype was obtained from a woman between 18 and 29 years old in good health.

The CDR3 region is CASRDPGGSYGYTF. The CDR3 region has the DNA TGTGCCAGCAGAGATCCCGGGGGAAGTTATGGCTACACCTTC. The rearrangement uses TRBV28 and TRBJ1-2; possibly TRBD1 for D (5 bases). This CDR3 spans 14 amino acids. Germline V gene lookup returns CDR1 MDHEN and CDR2 SYDVKM. V was cut by 6 bases and J by 5 bases, with 16 bases left in between.